This TCR beta chain stems from a study of cytotoxic CD8 clonotypes in ibrutinib-treated CLL. On the study more broadly: Response was recorded as partial in some 24 patients and complete in 2; at median roughly 62 months, approximately 14 remained remitted and roughly 12 had progressed. The sample average was about 260,000 productive templates and fewer than 95,000 productive rearrangements. Study-level findings and limits: Progressing and sustained-remission patients had different sampling times.

The data were produced by immunoSEQ multiplex PCR, yet TCRdb's version contains in-frame clones alone and is incomplete. The top ten hold roughly an eighth of the sample, which has 190,000 or so clones, around 70% seen once. On this clone itself: Its cognate antigen is unknown.

Around 2 micrograms of genomic DNA from cryopreserved PBMCs went into TCR beta libraries. CDR3 length: 15 residues. Germline V gene data show CDR1 as SGHVS and CDR2 as FQNEAQ. V was clipped by 5 bases and J by 14 bases; unmatched bases: 15. The V call is TRBV7-8, the J call TRBJ2-1; 10 bases fit TRBD2. Sequencing used PBMCs, obtained after 24 months of ibrutinib treatment. This clonotype was obtained from a human donor with chronic lymphocytic leukemia. The chain's CDR3 is CASSATGTSVSKKFF. The CDR3 DNA sequence: TGTGCCAGCAGCGCCACCGGGACTAGCGTAAGTAAGAAGTTCTTC. The variable domain in full, completed from reference TRBV7-8 and TRBJ2-1, reads GAGVSQSPRYKVAKRGQDVALRCDPISGHVSLFWYQQALGQGPEFLTYFQNEAQLDKSGLPSDRFFAERPEGSVSTLKIQRTQQEDSAVYLCASSATGTSVSKKFFGPGTRLTVL.